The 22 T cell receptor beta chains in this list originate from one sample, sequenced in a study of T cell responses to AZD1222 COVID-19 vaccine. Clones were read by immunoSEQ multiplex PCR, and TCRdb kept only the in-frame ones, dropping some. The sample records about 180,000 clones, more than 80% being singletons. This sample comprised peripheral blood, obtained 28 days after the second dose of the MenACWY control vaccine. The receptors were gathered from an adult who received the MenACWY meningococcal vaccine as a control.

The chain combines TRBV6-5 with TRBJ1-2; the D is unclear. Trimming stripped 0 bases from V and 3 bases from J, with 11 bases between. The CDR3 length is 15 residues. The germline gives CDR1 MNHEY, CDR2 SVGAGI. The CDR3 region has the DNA TGTGCCAGCAGTTACTCGTACGGGATCCACTATGGCTACACCTTC. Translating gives CASSYSYGIHYGYTF.

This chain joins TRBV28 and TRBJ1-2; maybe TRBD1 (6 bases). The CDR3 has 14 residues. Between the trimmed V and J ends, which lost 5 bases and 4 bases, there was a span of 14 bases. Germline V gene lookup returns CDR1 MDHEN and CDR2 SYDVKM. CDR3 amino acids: CASSAKTGLYGYTF. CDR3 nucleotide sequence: TGTGCCAGCAGTGCTAAGACAGGCCTCTATGGCTACACCTTC.

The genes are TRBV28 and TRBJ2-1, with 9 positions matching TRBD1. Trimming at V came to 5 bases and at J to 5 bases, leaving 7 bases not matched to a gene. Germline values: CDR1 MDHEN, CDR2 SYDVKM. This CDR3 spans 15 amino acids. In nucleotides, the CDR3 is TGTGCCAGCAGTACCTCCGGGACAGGGAACAATGAGCAGTTCTTC. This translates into CASSTSGTGNNEQFF.

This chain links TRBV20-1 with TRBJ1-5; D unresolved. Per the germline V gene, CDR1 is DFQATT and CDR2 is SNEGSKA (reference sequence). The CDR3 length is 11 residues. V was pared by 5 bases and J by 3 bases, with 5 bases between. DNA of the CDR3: TGCAGTGCTGGACCCAATCAGCCCCAGCATTTT. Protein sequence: CSAGPNQPQHF.

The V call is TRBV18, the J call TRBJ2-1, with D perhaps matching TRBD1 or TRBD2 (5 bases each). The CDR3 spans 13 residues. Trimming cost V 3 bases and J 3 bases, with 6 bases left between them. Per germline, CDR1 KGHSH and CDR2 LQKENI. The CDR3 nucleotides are TGTGCCAGCTCACCGGGGGACTACAATGAGCAGTTCTTC. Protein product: CASSPGDYNEQFF.

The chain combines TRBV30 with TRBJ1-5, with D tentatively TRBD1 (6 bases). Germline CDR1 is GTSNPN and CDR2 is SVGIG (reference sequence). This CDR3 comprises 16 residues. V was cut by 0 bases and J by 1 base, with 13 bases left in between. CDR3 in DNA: TGTGCCTGGAGTGTACGTGGTAGGGGGAGCAATCAGCCCCAGCATTTT. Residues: CAWSVRGRGSNQPQHF.

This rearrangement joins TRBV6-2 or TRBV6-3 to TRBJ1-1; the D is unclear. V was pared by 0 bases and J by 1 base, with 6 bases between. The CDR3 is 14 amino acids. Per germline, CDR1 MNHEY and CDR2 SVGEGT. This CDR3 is CASSYSGWNTEAFF. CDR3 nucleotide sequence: TGTGCCAGCAGTTACTCGGGATGGAACACTGAAGCTTTCTTT.

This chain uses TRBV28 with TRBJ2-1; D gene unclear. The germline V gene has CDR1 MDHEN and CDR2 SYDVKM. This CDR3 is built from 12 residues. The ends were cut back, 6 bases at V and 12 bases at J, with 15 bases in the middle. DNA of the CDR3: TGTGCCAGCAGCCCATCCGGTCTCTGGCAGTTCTTC. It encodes CASSPSGLWQFF.

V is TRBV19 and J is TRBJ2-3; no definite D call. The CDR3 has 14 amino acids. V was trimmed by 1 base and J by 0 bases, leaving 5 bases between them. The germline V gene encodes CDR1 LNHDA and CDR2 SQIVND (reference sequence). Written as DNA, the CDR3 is TGTGCCAGTAGTATAGGGCCTAGCACAGATACGCAGTATTTT. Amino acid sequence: CASSIGPSTDTQYF. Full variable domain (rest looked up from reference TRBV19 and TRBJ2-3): DGGITQSPKYLFRKEGQNVTLSCEQNLNHDAMYWYRQDPGQGLRLIYYSQIVNDFQKGDIAEGYSVSREKKESFPLTVTSAQKNPTAFYLCASSIGPSTDTQYFGPGTRLTVL.

The DNA of the CDR3 is TGTGCCAGCAGCTTAACTCGGGACACCTGGTCACCCCTCCACTTT. This encodes CASSLTRDTWSPLHF. The chain combines TRBV11-1 with TRBJ1-6; a possible D gene is TRBD1 (6 bases). Germline loops: CDR1 SGHAT, CDR2 FQDESV (reference sequence). Trimming pared 2 bases from V and 10 bases from J, leaving 15 bases between. The CDR3 contains 15 residues.

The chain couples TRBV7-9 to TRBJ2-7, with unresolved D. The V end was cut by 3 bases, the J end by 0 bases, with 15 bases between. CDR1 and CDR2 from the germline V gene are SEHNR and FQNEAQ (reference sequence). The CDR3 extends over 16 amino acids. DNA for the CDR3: TGTGCCAGCAGCTTTGGAAGGCAGCGAAGCTCCTACGAGCAGTACTTC. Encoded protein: CASSFGRQRSSYEQYF.

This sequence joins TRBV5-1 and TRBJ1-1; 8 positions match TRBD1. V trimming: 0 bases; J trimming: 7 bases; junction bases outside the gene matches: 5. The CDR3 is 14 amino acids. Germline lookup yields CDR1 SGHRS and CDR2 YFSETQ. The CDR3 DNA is TGCGCCAGCAGCTTGGAGGACAGGGCGGTTGAAGCTTTCTTT. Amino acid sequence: CASSLEDRAVEAFF.

CDR3 residues: CASPPLYEQYF. CDR3 nucleotides: TGTGCCAGCCCACCTCTCTACGAGCAGTACTTC. The genes are TRBV19 and TRBJ2-7, with D unresolved. The V and J ends lost 9 bases and 3 bases respectively, with 9 bases between them. The V gene's germline CDR1 is LNHDA and CDR2 SQIVND (reference sequence). The CDR3 extends over 11 amino acids.

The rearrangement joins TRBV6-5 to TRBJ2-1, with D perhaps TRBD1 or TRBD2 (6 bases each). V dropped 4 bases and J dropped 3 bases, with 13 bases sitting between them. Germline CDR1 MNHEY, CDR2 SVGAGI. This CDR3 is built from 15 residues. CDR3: CASSLAETGYNEQFF. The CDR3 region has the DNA TGTGCCAGCAGTTTAGCGGAGACAGGCTACAATGAGCAGTTCTTC.

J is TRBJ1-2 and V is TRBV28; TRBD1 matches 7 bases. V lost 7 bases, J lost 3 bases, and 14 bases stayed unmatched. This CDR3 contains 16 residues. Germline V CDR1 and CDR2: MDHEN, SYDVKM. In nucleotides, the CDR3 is TGTGCCAGCACCTCCGGACAGGCGGTTTCATACTATGGCTACACCTTC. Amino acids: CASTSGQAVSYYGYTF.

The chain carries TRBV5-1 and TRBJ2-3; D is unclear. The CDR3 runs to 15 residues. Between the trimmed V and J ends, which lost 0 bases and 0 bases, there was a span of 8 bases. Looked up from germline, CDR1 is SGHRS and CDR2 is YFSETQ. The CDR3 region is CASSLAVISTDTQYF. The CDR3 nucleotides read TGCGCCAGCAGCTTGGCGGTAATAAGCACAGATACGCAGTATTTT.

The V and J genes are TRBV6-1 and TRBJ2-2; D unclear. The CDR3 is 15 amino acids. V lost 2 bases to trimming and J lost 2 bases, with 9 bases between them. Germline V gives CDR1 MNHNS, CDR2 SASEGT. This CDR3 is CASSESWNNTGELFF. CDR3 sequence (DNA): TGTGCCAGCAGTGAATCCTGGAATAACACCGGGGAGCTGTTTTTT.

The CDR3 nucleotides are TGTGCCAGCTCACCACCGGGACTAGCGGGAGGTAACGAGCAGTACTTC. Its protein is CASSPPGLAGGNEQYF. The genes are TRBV18 and TRBJ2-7, with 15 positions matching TRBD2. V lost 0 bases to trimming and J lost 5 bases; unmatched junction nucleotides: 2. The germline CDR1 and CDR2 sequences are KGHSH and LQKENI. This CDR3 has 16 residues.

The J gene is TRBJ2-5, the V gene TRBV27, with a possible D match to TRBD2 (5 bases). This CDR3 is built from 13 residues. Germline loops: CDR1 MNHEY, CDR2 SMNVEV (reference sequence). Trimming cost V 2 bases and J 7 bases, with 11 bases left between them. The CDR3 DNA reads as TGTGCCAGCAGTTTAGAGGGAACGGGGACCCAGTACTTC. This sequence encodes CASSLEGTGTQYF.

The CDR3 spells CASRVTDLSNEKLFF. In DNA form, the CDR3 reads TGTGCCAGTAGGGTGACAGATCTCTCTAATGAAAAACTGTTTTTT. This chain connects TRBV19 to TRBJ1-4; TRBD1 is a possible D gene (5 bases). V was trimmed by 6 bases and J by 3 bases, leaving 14 bases between them. The CDR3 consists of 15 residues. Per the germline V gene, CDR1 is LNHDA and CDR2 is SQIVND (reference sequence).

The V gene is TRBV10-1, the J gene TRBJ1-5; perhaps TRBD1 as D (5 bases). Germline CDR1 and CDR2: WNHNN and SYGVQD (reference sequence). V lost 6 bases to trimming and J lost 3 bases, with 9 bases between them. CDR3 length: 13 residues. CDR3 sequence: CASSRDLNQPQHF. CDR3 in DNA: TGCGCCAGCAGCCGGGACCTCAATCAGCCCCAGCATTTT.

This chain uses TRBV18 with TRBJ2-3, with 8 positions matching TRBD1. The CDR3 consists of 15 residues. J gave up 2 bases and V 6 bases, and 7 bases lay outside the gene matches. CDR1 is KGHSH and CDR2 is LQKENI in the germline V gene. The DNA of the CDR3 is TGTGCCAGCTCGGCCGGGACAGGCCACACAGATACGCAGTATTTT. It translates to CASSAGTGHTDTQYF.